This entry lists 23 T cell receptor beta chains sequenced from one sample in a study of T cells after yellow fever vaccination. Using its own MiXCR run on the 5' RACE reads, TCRdb lists one record per CDR3 protein. The table has roughly 400,000 distinct CDR3 sequences, about 17% seen once. Sequenced here: PBMCs, sampled before the yellow fever booster vaccination. The origin of the receptors is a man between 18 and 35 years old who received the YFV17D yellow fever vaccine.

The chain couples TRBV21-1 to TRBJ2-1. TRBV21-1 is marked as a pseudogene. This CDR3 is built from 13 residues. CDR3 nucleotides: TGTGCCAGCAGCAGGTTCGGTCTGAATGAGCAGTTCTTC. It is translated as CASSRFGLNEQFF.

This clonotype was observed at least ten times. This chain uses TRBV5-1 with TRBJ2-3; no clear D gene. The CDR3 runs to 12 residues. The germline V gene encodes CDR1 SGHRS and CDR2 YFSETQ. The V end lost 4 bases, the J end lost 4 bases, and 7 bases lay between the germline ends. CDR3 amino acids: CASSSDADTQYF. In DNA form, the CDR3 reads TGCGCCAGCAGCAGCGACGCAGATACGCAGTATTTT.

The J gene is TRBJ2-3, the V gene TRBV9; TRBD2 aligns across 7 bases. The CDR3 length is 15 residues. The trim removed 3 bases at V and 0 bases at J, leaving 4 bases unmatched. Germline values: CDR1 SGDLS, CDR2 YYNGEE. CDR3 nucleotides: TGTGCCAGCAGCGGTCGGGACTATAGCACAGATACGCAGTATTTT. Amino acid sequence: CASSGRDYSTDTQYF.

This clonotype was seen more than once but under ten times. V gene TRBV19 combines with J gene TRBJ1-1; D unresolved. This CDR3 contains 14 residues. V was cut by 5 bases and J by 4 bases, with 14 bases left in between. Germline CDR1 LNHDA, CDR2 SQIVND (reference sequence). The CDR3 region has the DNA TGTGCCAGTAGTCCTCACAGCGGAATCACTGAAGCTTTCTTT. It codes for CASSPHSGITEAFF.

There are many counts of this clonotype. DNA of the CDR3: TGTGCCAGCAGCTTGTCGCCCTGGGCAAGTCAGCCCCAGCATTTT. Encoded protein: CASSLSPWASQPQHF. The chain carries TRBV5-5 and TRBJ1-5; D is undetermined. Germline V gene data show CDR1 as SGHKS and CDR2 as YYEKEE (reference sequence). With 1 base removed from V and 6 bases from J, the gap between germline ends came to 14 bases. This CDR3 has 15 residues.

V usage is TRBV5-1 and J usage is TRBJ1-6; tentatively, D is TRBD1 (5 bases). CDR3 length equals 16 residues. Germline V gene sequence: CDR1 SGHRS, CDR2 YFSETQ. Trimming removed 2 bases from V and 0 bases from J, with 9 bases in between. CDR3 in DNA: TGCGCCAGCAGCTTCGGGGGGAGCTCCTATAATTCACCCCTCCACTTT. Translation gives CASSFGGSSYNSPLHF. The complete variable domain, with remaining parts taken from reference TRBV5-1 and TRBJ1-6, reads KAGVTQTPRYLIKTRGQQVTLSCSPISGHRSVSWYQQTPGQGLQFLFEYFSETQRNKGNFPGRFSGRQFSNSRSEMNVSTLELGDSALYLCASSFGGSSYNSPLHFGNGTRLTVT.

The chain links TRBV4-1 to TRBJ2-1, with D unresolved. There are 12 residues in the CDR3. Germline V gene sequence: CDR1 MGHRA, CDR2 YSYEKL. V lost 4 bases and J 13 bases, leaving 14 bases between the germline ends. The CDR3 loop reads CASSLLGYVQFF. The CDR3 DNA sequence: TGCGCCAGCAGCCTCCTAGGGTACGTACAGTTCTTC.

The gene calls are TRBV7-2 and TRBJ1-5; 8 positions agree with TRBD1. The CDR3 has 14 residues. Germline values: CDR1 SGHTA, CDR2 FQGNSA. The junction had 8 bases not matched to a gene; V was cut back by 4 bases and J by 9 bases. The CDR3 DNA reads as TGTGCCAGCAGCTCCGACAGGGGCGGGAGGCCCCAGCATTTT. This gives the protein CASSSDRGGRPQHF.

This clonotype was seen many times. V usage is TRBV20-1 and J usage is TRBJ1-5; D unresolved. The CDR3 is 18 residues long. V was trimmed by 1 base and J by 0 bases, leaving 19 bases between them. Germline lookup yields CDR1 DFQATT and CDR2 SNEGSKA (reference sequence). CDR3 amino acids: CSARVEWLSGYSNQPQHF. Written as DNA, the CDR3 is TGCAGTGCTAGAGTTGAGTGGTTGTCCGGGTATAGCAATCAGCCCCAGCATTTT.

V usage is TRBV6-2 or TRBV6-3 and J usage is TRBJ2-3; D may be TRBD1 or TRBD2 (6 bases each). The germline gives CDR1 MNHEY, CDR2 SVGEGT. V was pared by 2 bases and J by 2 bases, with 8 bases between. The length of the CDR3 is 14 residues. CDR3 protein: CASSYRGDTDTQYF. The CDR3, as DNA: TGTGCCAGCAGTTACAGGGGGGACACAGATACGCAGTATTTT.

There are a few counts of this clonotype. The chain has TRBV5-1 and TRBJ2-2, with TRBD1 matching 7 bases. Trimming took 2 bases from V and 6 from J; bases not matched to a gene: 1. The germline V gene has CDR1 SGHRS and CDR2 YFSETQ. CDR3 length: 13 residues. CDR3 sequence reads: CASSFDRAGELFF. The CDR3 region has the DNA TGCGCCAGCAGCTTCGACAGGGCCGGGGAGCTGTTTTTT.

This clonotype was counted between two and nine times. V and J are TRBV11-2 and TRBJ2-1, with 8 nucleotides matching TRBD2. This CDR3 has 19 amino acids. Looked up from germline, CDR1 is SGHAT and CDR2 is FQNNGV. V dropped 4 bases and J dropped 6; count of bases not matched to a gene: 20. In DNA, the CDR3 is TGTGCCAGCAGCTCTAGGGGAAGGACTAGCCAGATTCTGGGCAATGAGCAGTTCTTC. It is translated as CASSSRGRTSQILGNEQFF.

The table lists this clonotype with a few counts. V is TRBV9 and J is TRBJ1-6; D may be TRBD1 (5 bases). Germline CDR1 SGDLS, CDR2 YYNGEE. V was clipped by 4 bases and J by 9 bases, with 8 bases between them. This CDR3 spans 12 amino acids. DNA of the CDR3: TGTGCCAGCAGCTCCCAGGGTTCACCCCTCCACTTT. Translation: CASSSQGSPLHF. The full variable domain, with the rest looked up from reference TRBV9 and TRBJ1-6, is DSGVTQTPKHLITATGQRVTLRCSPRSGDLSVYWYQQSLDQGLQFLIQYYNGEERAKGNILERFSAQQFPDLHSELNLSSLELGDSALYFCASSSQGSPLHFGNGTRLTVT.

The rearrangement links TRBV5-1 to TRBJ2-5, with D maybe TRBD2 (6 bases). Per germline, CDR1 SGHRS and CDR2 YFSETQ. Deletions cut 4 bases from V and 2 bases from J, with 12 bases between. The CDR3 totals 14 residues. CDR3 loop: CASSILALQETQYF. The CDR3 nucleotides are TGCGCCAGCAGCATACTAGCTCTGCAAGAGACCCAGTACTTC. Full variable domain (remainder filled in from reference TRBV5-1 and TRBJ2-5): KAGVTQTPRYLIKTRGQQVTLSCSPISGHRSVSWYQQTPGQGLQFLFEYFSETQRNKGNFPGRFSGRQFSNSRSEMNVSTLELGDSALYLCASSILALQETQYFGPGTRLLVL.

The chain joins TRBV27 to TRBJ2-3; D call uncertain. CDR3 length: 15 residues. CDR1 and CDR2 from the germline V gene are MNHEY and SMNVEV (reference sequence). Trimming removed 4 bases from V and 1 base from J, with 12 bases in between. CDR3 sequence: CASSYAVKGTDTQYF. The CDR3 DNA sequence: TGTGCCAGCAGTTATGCGGTGAAGGGCACAGATACGCAGTATTTT.

This chain connects TRBV6-5 to TRBJ2-3; no reliable D call. Trimming stripped 2 bases from V and 4 bases from J, with 10 bases between. CDR1 and CDR2 from the germline V gene are MNHEY and SVGAGI. The CDR3 totals 14 residues. The CDR3 nucleotides are TGTGCCAGCAGTTACGGTGCGTCCCCAGATACGCAGTATTTT. This sequence encodes CASSYGASPDTQYF.

This clonotype was found a few times. The V and J genes are TRBV5-1 and TRBJ1-1; D is ambiguous. This CDR3 region has 13 residues. Per the germline V gene, CDR1 is SGHRS and CDR2 is YFSETQ. The V and J ends lost 1 base and 2 bases respectively, with 6 bases between them. CDR3 DNA: TGCGCCAGCAGCTTGAACACAAACACTGAAGCTTTCTTT. Amino acids: CASSLNTNTEAFF.

In its sample, this clonotype was seen a few times. This chain joins TRBV11-2 and TRBJ1-4; 9 bases are a match to TRBD1. The germline gives CDR1 SGHAT, CDR2 FQNNGV. J lost 7 bases, V lost 1 base, and 10 bases had no gene match. The CDR3 is made up of 17 amino acids. CDR3 DNA sequence: TGTGCCAGCAGCTTAGGAAGGGGGACAGGGTTGGGTGAAAAACTGTTTTTT. It codes for CASSLGRGTGLGEKLFF.

This clonotype was detected a few times. The genes are TRBV3-1 and TRBJ2-5, with D unclear. The ends were cut back, 1 base at V and 6 bases at J, with 6 bases in the middle. CDR3 length equals 12 residues. In germline, CDR1 is LGHDT, CDR2 YNNKEL (reference sequence). The CDR3 region is CASSQGSQTQYF. DNA for the CDR3: TGTGCCAGCAGCCAAGGAAGTCAGACCCAGTACTTC.

This clonotype was seen only a few times. The chain links TRBV4-1 to TRBJ1-1; weak D call: TRBD1 (5 bases). The CDR3 has 18 amino acids. The germline CDR1 and CDR2 sequences are MGHRA and YSYEKL. The germline V and J ends were trimmed by 0 bases and 3 bases, with 20 bases remaining between them. DNA of the CDR3: TGCGCCAGCAGCCAAGATCGCCCCTTGTTGGGGGGTGACACTGAAGCTTTCTTT. Amino acid sequence: CASSQDRPLLGGDTEAFF.

This chain uses TRBV6-5 with TRBJ1-4, with 8 bases aligning to TRBD1. Germline V gives CDR1 MNHEY, CDR2 SVGAGI. CDR3 length equals 15 residues. Trimming removed 6 bases from V and 3 bases from J; junction bases left unmatched: 6. CDR3 residues: CASRTGGGPNEKLFF. CDR3 nucleotides: TGTGCCAGCAGAACAGGGGGGGGACCTAATGAAAAACTGTTTTTT.

The DNA for the CDR3 is TGCAGTGCTTCCACCGCCCAGGTGTATAGCAATCAGCCCCAGCATTTT. Its translation is CSASTAQVYSNQPQHF. The chain couples TRBV20-1 to TRBJ1-5, with D hard to call. Germline CDR1 reads DFQATT; CDR2 reads SNEGSKA (reference sequence). This CDR3 has 16 residues. Trimming cost V 5 bases and J 0 bases, with 17 bases left between them.

CDR3 amino acids: CASSVDGGPEDTQYF. Here the CDR3 DNA reads TGTGCCAGCAGCGTAGACGGGGGGCCGGAGGATACGCAGTATTTT. The gene calls are TRBV9 and TRBJ2-3; perhaps TRBD2 as D (7 bases). With 0 bases removed from V and 6 bases from J, the gap between germline ends came to 14 bases. Per the germline V gene, CDR1 is SGDLS and CDR2 is YYNGEE. The CDR3 is 15 amino acids.